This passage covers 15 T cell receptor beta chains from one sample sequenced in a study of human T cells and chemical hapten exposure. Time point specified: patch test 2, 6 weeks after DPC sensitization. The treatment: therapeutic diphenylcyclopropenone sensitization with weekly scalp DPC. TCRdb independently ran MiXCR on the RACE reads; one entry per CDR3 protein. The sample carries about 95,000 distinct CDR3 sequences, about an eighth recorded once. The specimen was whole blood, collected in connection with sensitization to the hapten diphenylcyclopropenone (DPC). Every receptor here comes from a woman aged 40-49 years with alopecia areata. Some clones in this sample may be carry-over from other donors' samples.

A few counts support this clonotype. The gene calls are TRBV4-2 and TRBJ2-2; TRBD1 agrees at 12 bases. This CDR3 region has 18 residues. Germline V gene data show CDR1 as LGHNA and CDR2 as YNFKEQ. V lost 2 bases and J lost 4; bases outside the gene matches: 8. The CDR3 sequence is CASSQFWGQGASTGELFF. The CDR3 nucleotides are TGTGCCAGCAGCCAATTTTGGGGACAGGGGGCAAGCACCGGGGAGCTGTTTTTT.

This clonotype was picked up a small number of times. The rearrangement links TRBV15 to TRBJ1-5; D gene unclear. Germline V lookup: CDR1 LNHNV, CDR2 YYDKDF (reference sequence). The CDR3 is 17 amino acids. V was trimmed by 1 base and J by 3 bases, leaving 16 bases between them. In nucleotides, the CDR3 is TGTGCCACCAGCAGAGGGCCGGGAGTTACGTCCAATCAGCCCCAGCATTTT. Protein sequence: CATSRGPGVTSNQPQHF.

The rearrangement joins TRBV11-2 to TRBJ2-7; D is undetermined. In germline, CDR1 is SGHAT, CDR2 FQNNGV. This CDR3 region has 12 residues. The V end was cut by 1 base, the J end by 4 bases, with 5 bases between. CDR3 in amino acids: CASSLGMYEQYF. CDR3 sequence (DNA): TGTGCCAGCAGCTTAGGGATGTACGAGCAGTACTTC. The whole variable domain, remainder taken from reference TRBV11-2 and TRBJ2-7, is EAGVAQSPRYKIIEKRQSVAFWCNPISGHATLYWYQQILGQGPKLLIQFQNNGVVDDSQLPKDRFSAERLKGVDSTLKIQPAKLEDSAVYLCASSLGMYEQYFGPGTRLTVT.

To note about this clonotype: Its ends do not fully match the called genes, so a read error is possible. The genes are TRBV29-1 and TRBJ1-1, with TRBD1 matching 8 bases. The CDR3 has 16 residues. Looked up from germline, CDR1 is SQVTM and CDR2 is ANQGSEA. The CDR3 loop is CSVMSRTGPLNSEAFF. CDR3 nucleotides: TGCAGCGTCATGAGTCGGACAGGGCCCTTGAACTCTGAAGCTTTCTTT.

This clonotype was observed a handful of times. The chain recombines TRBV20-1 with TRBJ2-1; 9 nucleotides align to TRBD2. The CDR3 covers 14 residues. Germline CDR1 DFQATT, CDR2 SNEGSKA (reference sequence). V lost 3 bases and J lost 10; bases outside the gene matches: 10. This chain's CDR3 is CSASGSSGVREQFF. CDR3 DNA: TGCAGTGCTAGCGGGTCTAGCGGGGTCCGGGAGCAGTTCTTC.

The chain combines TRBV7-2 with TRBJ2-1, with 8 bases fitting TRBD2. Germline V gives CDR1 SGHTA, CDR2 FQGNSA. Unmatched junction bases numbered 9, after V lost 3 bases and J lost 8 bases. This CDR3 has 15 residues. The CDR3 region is CASSFSGSKRHEQFF. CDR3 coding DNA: TGTGCCAGCAGCTTCAGCGGGAGCAAACGGCATGAGCAGTTCTTC.

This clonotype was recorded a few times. The CDR3 coding sequence is TGCAGTGCTAGGCCCCTAGCCAAAAACATTCAGTACTTC. It is translated as CSARPLAKNIQYF. This rearrangement joins TRBV20-1 to TRBJ2-4; unclear D gene. V gave up 3 bases and J gave up 0 bases, with 6 bases separating them. The CDR3 runs to 13 residues. From germline, CDR1 is DFQATT and CDR2 SNEGSKA (reference sequence).

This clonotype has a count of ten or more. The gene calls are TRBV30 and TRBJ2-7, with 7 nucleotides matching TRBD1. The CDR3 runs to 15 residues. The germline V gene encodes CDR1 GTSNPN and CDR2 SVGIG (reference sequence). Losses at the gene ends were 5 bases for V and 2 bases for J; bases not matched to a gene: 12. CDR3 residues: CAWGVPDRQAYEQYF. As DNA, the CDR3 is TGTGCCTGGGGCGTTCCGGACAGGCAAGCCTACGAGCAGTACTTC.

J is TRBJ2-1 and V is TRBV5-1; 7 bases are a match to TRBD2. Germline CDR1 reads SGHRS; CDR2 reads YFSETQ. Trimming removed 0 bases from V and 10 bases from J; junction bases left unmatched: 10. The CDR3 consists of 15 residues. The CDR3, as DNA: TGCGCCAGCAGCTTGGTGCCTAGCGGTGCTGGGGAGCAGTTCTTC. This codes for CASSLVPSGAGEQFF.

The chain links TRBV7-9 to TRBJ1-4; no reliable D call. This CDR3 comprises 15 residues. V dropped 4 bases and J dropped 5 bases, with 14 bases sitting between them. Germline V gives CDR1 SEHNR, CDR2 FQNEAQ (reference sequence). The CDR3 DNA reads TGTGCCAGCAGCTCCCGAAAGTACAGCAATGAAAAACTGTTTTTT. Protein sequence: CASSSRKYSNEKLFF.

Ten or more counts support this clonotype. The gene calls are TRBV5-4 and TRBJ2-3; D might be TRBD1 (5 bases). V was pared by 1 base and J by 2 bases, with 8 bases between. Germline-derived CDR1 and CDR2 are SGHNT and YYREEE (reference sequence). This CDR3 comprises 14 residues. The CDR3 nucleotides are TGTGCCAGCAGCTTGCCAGGGCCCACAGATACGCAGTATTTT. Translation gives CASSLPGPTDTQYF.

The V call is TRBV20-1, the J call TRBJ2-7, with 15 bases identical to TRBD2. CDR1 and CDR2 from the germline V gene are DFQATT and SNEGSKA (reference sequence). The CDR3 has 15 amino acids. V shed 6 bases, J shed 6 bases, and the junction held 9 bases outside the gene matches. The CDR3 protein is CSASGLAGGRREQYF. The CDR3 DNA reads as TGCAGTGCCTCCGGACTAGCGGGGGGGCGTCGCGAGCAGTACTTC.

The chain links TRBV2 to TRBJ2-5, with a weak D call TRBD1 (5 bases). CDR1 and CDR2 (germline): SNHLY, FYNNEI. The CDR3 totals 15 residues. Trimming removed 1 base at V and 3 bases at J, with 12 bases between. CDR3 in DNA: TGTGCCAGCAGTGAAGGGGGCGGCTCTAAAGAGACCCAGTACTTC. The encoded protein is CASSEGGGSKETQYF.

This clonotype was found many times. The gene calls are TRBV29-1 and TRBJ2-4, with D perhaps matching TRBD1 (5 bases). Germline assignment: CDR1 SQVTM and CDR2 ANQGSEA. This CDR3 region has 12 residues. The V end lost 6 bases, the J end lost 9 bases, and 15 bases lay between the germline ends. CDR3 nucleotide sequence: TGCAGCGTCGAGCTCGCAGGGTCCATTCAGTACTTC. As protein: CSVELAGSIQYF.

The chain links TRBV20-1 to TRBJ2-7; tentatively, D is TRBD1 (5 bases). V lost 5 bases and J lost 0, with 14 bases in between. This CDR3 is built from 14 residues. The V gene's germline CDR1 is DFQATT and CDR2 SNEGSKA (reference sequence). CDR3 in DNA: TGCAGTGCTTCGACACAGGCGTCCTCCTACGAGCAGTACTTC. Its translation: CSASTQASSYEQYF.